The 10 T cell receptor beta chains given below trace back to one sample, sequenced in a study of Ad26.COV2.S vaccination and SARS-CoV-2 variants. Clones were sequenced by immunoSEQ multiplex PCR, and TCRdb holds only the in-frame ones, with some missing. The sample lists a few hundred thousand clones, over 75% occurring once. Stated treatment: about 20 received Ad26.COV2.S at low or high dose, single or two shots; a few received placebo; per-sample allocation not given. Repertoires come from day 63 after the first vaccine or placebo injection. The source was peripheral blood, collected in a trial of Ad26.COV2.S vaccine versus placebo. The source of these receptors is a person between 18 and 59 years old who received the Ad26.COV2.S COVID-19 vaccine or a placebo.

The chain links TRBV7-8 to TRBJ1-1; 8 positions match TRBD1. V trimming: 0 bases; J trimming: 1 base; junction bases outside the gene matches: 13. CDR3 length: 19 amino acids. The germline V gene has CDR1 SGHVS and CDR2 FQNEAQ. The CDR3 reads CASSLAVGTGGGPNTEAFF. The CDR3, as DNA: TGTGCCAGCAGCTTAGCCGTCGGGACAGGAGGGGGTCCGAACACTGAAGCTTTCTTT.

The chain recombines TRBV6-5 with TRBJ2-5, with 10 nucleotides matching TRBD1. The CDR3 is 16 amino acids. CDR1 is MNHEY and CDR2 is SVGAGI in the germline V gene. V was clipped by 0 bases and J by 4 bases; unmatched bases: 5. The CDR3 region is CASSYSGTGAPETQYF. CDR3 nucleotide sequence: TGTGCCAGCAGTTACTCTGGGACAGGGGCCCCAGAGACCCAGTACTTC.

The count of this clone is one. The J gene is TRBJ2-3, the V gene TRBV18; D not resolved. The germline V and J ends were trimmed by 0 bases and 4 bases, with 11 bases remaining between them. Per germline, CDR1 KGHSH and CDR2 LQKENI. CDR3 length equals 15 residues. The CDR3 is CASSPPTGRADTQYF. CDR3 nucleotides: TGTGCCAGCTCACCACCGACTGGAAGGGCAGATACGCAGTATTTT.

This clone was recorded a few times. The chain employs TRBV5-1 and TRBJ2-5, with TRBD2 matching over 13 bases. The CDR3 is made up of 16 amino acids. V shed 4 bases, J shed 5 bases, and the junction held 8 bases outside the gene matches. Germline values: CDR1 SGHRS, CDR2 YFSETQ. CDR3 amino acids: CASSPEGLAGLETQYF. The CDR3 nucleotides are TGCGCCAGCAGCCCCGAGGGACTAGCGGGGCTGGAGACCCAGTACTTC.

The chain uses TRBV7-2 and TRBJ2-3, with 7 bases matching TRBD2. The CDR3 extends over 14 amino acids. The germline V gene has CDR1 SGHTA and CDR2 FQGNSA. The V gene end was trimmed by 4 bases and the J gene end by 7 bases; junction bases not matched to a gene: 8. CDR3 DNA sequence: TGTGCCAGCAGCTCCGGGATGGGGGGGAATACGCAGTATTTT. This translates into CASSSGMGGNTQYF.

V is TRBV20-1 and J is TRBJ2-7; D call uncertain. Germline assignment: CDR1 DFQATT and CDR2 SNEGSKA (reference sequence). V was clipped by 3 bases and J by 2 bases, with 11 bases between them. CDR3 length equals 13 residues. In DNA, the CDR3 is TGCAGTGCTAGTTTCTCTCAGACCTACGAGCAGTACTTC. Its translation is CSASFSQTYEQYF.

The chain employs TRBV10-2 and TRBJ2-1; no clear D. Trimming stripped 7 bases from V and 0 bases from J, with 7 bases between. CDR1 and CDR2 (germline): WSHSY, SAAADI. This CDR3 is built from 13 residues. In nucleotides, the CDR3 is TGCGCCAGCAACCAGCACTCCTACAATGAGCAGTTCTTC. Its translation is CASNQHSYNEQFF.

This clone has a handful of counts. This chain links TRBV15 with TRBJ1-3, with D perhaps matching TRBD1 (5 bases). The CDR3 is 16 amino acids. CDR1 and CDR2 from the germline V gene are LNHNV and YYDKDF (reference sequence). V lost 0 bases, J lost 4 bases, and 13 bases lay in between. The CDR3 reads CATSRDGGAGGNTIYF. CDR3 nucleotide sequence: TGTGCCACCAGCAGAGATGGGGGAGCGGGAGGAAACACCATATATTTT.

The rearrangement uses TRBV5-1 and TRBJ2-2, with 7 positions matching TRBD1. Trimming took 2 bases from V and 0 from J; bases not matched to a gene: 1. The length of the CDR3 is 15 residues. In germline, CDR1 is SGHRS, CDR2 YFSETQ. The CDR3 coding sequence is TGCGCCAGCAGCTTAGACAGGGCGAACACCGGGGAGCTGTTTTTT. Its protein is CASSLDRANTGELFF.

V and J are TRBV7-2 and TRBJ1-3; no definite D call. Germline V gene data show CDR1 as SGHTA and CDR2 as FQGNSA. V was shortened by 7 bases and J by 0 bases, with 10 bases between the two germline ends. The CDR3 has 14 amino acids. CDR3 protein: CASTPEDSGNTIYF. The CDR3, as DNA: TGTGCCAGCACCCCTGAGGACTCTGGAAACACCATATATTTT.